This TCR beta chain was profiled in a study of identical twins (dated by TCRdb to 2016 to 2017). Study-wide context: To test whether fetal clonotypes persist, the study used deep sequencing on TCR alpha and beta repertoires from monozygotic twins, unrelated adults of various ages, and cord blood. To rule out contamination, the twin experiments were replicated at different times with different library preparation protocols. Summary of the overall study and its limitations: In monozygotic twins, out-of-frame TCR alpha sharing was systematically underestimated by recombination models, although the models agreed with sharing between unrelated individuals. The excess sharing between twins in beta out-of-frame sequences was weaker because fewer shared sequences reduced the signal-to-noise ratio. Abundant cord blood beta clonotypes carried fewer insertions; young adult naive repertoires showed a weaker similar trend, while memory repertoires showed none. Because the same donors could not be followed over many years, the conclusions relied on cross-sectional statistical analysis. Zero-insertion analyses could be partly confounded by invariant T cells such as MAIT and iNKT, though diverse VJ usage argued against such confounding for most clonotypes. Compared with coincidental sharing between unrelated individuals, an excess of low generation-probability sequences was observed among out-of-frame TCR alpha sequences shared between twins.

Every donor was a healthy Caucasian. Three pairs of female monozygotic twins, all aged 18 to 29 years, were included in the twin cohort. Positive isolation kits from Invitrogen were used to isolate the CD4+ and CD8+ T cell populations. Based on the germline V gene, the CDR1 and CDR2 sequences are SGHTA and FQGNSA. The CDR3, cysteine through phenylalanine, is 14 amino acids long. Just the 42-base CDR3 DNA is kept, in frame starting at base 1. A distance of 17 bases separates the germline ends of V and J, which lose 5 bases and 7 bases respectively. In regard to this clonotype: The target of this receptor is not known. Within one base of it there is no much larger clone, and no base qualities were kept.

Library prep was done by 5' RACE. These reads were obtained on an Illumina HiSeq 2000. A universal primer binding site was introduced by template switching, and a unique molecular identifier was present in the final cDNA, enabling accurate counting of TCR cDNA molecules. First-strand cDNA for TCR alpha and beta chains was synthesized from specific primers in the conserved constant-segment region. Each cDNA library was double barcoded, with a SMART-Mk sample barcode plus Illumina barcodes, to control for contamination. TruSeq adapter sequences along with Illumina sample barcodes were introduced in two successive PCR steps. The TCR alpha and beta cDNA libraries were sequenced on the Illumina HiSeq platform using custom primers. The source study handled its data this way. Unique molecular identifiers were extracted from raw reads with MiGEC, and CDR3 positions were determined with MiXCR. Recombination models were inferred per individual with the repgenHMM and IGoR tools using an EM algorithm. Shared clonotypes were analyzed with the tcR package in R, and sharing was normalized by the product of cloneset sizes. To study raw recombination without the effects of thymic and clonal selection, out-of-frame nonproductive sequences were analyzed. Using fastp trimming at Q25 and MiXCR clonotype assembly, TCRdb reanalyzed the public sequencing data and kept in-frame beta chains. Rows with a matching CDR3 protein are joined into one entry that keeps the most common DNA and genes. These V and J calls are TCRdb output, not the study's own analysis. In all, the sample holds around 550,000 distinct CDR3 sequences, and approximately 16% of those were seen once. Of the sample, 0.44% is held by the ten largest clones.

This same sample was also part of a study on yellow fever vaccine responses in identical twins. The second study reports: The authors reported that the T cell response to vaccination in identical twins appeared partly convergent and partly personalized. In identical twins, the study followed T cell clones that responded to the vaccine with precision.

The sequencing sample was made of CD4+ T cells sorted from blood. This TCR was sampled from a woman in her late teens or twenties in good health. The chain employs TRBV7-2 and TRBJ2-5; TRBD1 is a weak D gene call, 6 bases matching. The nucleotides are TGTGCCAGCAGCAAAACCGGGACACAGCCGACCCAGTACTTC. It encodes CASSKTGTQPTQYF.